This TCR beta chain was sequenced for a study of CD8+CD57+ T cells in acquired aplastic anemia. General study points: A set of twenty-nine CD8+ CDR3 sequences was shared between patients and controls, and these sequences appeared highly expressed in patients.

TCR beta VDJ combinations and CDR3 sequences were profiled from genomic DNA. TCRdb analysed the reads with MiXCR anew, one entry per CDR3 protein. Of 150,000 to 200,000 distinct CDR3 sequences detected, around 45% appear once; the ten largest clones hold around a tenth. The V gene lost 5 bases and the J gene lost 5 bases, with 13 bases spanning the gap. Germline CDR1 PRHDT, CDR2 FYEKMQ (reference sequence). The length of the CDR3 is 13 residues. Patients sequenced had flow cytometry evidence of CD8+CD57+ cell expansion. This clonotype showed up many times. Its antigen is currently unknown. This TCR came from a human donor with aplastic anemia. The chain couples TRBV13 to TRBJ2-7; D perhaps matches TRBD1 (6 bases). The specimen was sorted CD4+, CD8+, or CD8+CD57+ T cells (not recorded which) from PBMCs. For the CDR3, the DNA is TGTGCCAGCAGCAACAGGGTTCTCGACGAGCAGTACTTC. Encoded protein: CASSNRVLDEQYF.